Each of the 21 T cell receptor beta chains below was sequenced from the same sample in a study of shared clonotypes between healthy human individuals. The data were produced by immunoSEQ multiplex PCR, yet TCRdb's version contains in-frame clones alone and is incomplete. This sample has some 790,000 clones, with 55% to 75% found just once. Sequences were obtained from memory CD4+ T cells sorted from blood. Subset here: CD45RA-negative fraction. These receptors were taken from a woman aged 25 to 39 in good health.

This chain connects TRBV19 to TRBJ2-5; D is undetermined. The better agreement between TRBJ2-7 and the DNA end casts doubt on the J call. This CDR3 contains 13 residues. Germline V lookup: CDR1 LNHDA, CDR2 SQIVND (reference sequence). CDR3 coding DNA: TGTGCCAGTAGTATGGACGGATCCTACGAGCAGTACTTC. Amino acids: CASSMDGSYEQYF.

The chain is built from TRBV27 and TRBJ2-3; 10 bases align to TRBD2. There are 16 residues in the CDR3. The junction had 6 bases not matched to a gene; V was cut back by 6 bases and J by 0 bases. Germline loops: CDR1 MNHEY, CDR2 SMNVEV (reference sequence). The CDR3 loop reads CASSPGLAVSTDTQYF. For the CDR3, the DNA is TGTGCCAGCAGCCCTGGACTAGCGGTTAGCACAGATACGCAGTATTTT.

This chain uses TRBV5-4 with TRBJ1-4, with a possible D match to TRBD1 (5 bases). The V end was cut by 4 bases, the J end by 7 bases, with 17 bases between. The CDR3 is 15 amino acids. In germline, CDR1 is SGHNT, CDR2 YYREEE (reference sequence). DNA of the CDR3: TGTGCCAGCAGCGCCTCCGGGGCAGTGGGTGAAAAACTGTTTTTT. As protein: CASSASGAVGEKLFF.

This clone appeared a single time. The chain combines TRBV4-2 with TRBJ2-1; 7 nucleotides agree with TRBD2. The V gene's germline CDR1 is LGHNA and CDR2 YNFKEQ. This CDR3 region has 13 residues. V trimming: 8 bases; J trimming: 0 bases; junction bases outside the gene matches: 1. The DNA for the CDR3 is TGTGCCAGCGGCGGGAGCTCCTACAATGAGCAGTTCTTC. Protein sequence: CASGGSSYNEQFF.

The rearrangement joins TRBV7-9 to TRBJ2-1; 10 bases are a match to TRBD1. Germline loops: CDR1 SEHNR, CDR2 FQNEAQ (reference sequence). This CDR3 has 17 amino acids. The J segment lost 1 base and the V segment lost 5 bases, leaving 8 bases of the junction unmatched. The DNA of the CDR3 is TGTGCCAGCAGCCCCGGGACAGGGGATATATCCTACAATGAGCAGTTCTTC. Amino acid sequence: CASSPGTGDISYNEQFF.

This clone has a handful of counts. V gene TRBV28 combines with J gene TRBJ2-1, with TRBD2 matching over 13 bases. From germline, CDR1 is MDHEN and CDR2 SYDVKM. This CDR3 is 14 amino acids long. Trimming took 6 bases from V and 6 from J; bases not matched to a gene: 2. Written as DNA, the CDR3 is TGTGCCAGCAGCCGACTAGCGGGAGGCAATGAGCAGTTCTTC. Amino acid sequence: CASSRLAGGNEQFF.

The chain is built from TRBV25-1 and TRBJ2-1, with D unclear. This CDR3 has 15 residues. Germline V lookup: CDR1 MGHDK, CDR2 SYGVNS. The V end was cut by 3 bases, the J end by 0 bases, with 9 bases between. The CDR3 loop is CASSDDASSYNEQFF. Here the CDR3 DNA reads TGTGCCAGCAGTGATGACGCGAGCTCCTACAATGAGCAGTTCTTC.

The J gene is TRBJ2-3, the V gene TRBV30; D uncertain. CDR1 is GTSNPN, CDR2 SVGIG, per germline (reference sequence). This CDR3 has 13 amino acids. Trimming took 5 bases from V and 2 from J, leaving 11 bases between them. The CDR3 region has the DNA TGTGCCTGGGCTCAGAGGTCCACAGATACGCAGTATTTT. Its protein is CAWAQRSTDTQYF.

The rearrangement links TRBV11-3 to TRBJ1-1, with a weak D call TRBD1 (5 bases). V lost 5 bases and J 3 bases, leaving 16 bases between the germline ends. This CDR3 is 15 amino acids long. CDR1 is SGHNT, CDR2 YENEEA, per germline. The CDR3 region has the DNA TGTGCCAGCAGCCAGCCCGGGGCGGGGGACACTGAAGCTTTCTTT. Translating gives CASSQPGAGDTEAFF.

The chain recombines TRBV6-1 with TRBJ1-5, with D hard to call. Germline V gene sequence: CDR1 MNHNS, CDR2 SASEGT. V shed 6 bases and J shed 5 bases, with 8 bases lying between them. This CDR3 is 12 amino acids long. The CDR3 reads CASRLGDQPQHF. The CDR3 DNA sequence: TGTGCCAGCAGGCTAGGCGATCAGCCCCAGCATTTT.

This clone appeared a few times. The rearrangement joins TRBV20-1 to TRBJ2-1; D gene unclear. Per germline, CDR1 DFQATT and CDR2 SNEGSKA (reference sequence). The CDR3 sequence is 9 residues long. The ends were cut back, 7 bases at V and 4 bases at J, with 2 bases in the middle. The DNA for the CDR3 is TGCAGTGTTTACAATGAGCAGTTCTTC. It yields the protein CSVYNEQFF.

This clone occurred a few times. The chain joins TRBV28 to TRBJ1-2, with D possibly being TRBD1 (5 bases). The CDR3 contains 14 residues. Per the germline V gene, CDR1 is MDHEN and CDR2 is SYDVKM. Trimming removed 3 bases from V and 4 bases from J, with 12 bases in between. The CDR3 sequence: CASSLGLRTYGYTF. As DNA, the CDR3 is TGTGCCAGCAGTTTGGGGCTCCGGACCTATGGCTACACCTTC.

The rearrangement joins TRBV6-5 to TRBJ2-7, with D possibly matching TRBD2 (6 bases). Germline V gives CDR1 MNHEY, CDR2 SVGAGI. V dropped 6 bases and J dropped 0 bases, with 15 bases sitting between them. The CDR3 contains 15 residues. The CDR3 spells CASRTTSQSSYEQYF. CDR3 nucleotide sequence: TGTGCCAGCAGAACTACTAGCCAGAGCTCCTACGAGCAGTACTTC.

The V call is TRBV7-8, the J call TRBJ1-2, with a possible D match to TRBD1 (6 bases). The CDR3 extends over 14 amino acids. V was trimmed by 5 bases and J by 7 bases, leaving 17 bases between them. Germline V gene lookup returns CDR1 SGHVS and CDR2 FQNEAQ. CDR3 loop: CASSPSRGGGGYTF. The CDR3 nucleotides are TGTGCCAGCAGCCCCTCGCGGGGGGGCGGTGGCTACACCTTC.

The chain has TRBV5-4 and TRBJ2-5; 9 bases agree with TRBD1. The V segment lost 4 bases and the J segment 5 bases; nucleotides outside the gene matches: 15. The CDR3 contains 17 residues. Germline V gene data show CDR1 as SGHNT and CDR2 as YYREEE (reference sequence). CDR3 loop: CASSLRPTGTGRETQYF. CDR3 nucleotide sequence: TGTGCCAGCAGCCTCCGACCTACCGGGACAGGGCGGGAGACCCAGTACTTC.

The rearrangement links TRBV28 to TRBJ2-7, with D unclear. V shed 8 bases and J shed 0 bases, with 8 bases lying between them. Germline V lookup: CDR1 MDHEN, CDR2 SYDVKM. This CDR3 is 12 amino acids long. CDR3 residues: CASWAASYEQYF. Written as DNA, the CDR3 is TGTGCCAGCTGGGCAGCCTCCTACGAGCAGTACTTC.

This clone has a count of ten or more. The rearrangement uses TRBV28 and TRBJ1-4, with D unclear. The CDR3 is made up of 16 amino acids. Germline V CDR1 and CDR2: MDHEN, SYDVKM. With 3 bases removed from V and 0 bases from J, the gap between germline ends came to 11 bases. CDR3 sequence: CASSFWGRTTNEKLFF. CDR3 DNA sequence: TGTGCCAGCAGTTTTTGGGGTCGAACAACTAATGAAAAACTGTTTTTT.

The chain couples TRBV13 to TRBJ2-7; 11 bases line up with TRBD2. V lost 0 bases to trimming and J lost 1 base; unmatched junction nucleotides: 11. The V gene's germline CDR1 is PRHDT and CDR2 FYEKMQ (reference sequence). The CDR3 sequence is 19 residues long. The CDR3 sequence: CASSLGLAGVLRTSYEQYF. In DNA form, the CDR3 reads TGTGCCAGCAGCTTAGGACTAGCGGGAGTACTCCGAACTTCCTACGAGCAGTACTTC.

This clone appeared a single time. CDR3 nucleotides: TGTGCCAGCACCCCCGGTTGGCTCTCTGGAAACACCATATATTTT. Its translation: CASTPGWLSGNTIYF. The chain is built from TRBV7-2 and TRBJ1-3; D unclear. The V gene's germline CDR1 is SGHTA and CDR2 FQGNSA. V lost 7 bases, J lost 0 bases, and 13 bases lay in between. This CDR3 region has 15 residues.

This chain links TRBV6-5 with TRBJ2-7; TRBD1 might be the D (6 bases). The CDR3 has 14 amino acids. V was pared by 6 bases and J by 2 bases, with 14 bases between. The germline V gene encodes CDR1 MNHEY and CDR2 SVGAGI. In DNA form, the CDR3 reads TGTGCCAGCAGGGCAACAGGGTACCCCTACGAGCAGTACTTC. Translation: CASRATGYPYEQYF.

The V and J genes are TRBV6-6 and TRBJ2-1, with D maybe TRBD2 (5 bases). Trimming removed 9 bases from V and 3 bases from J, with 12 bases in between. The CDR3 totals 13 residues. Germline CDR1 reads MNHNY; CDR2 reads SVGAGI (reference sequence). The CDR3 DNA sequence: TGTGCCAGTCGGAGCGGAAGCTACAATGAGCAGTTCTTC. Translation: CASRSGSYNEQFF.